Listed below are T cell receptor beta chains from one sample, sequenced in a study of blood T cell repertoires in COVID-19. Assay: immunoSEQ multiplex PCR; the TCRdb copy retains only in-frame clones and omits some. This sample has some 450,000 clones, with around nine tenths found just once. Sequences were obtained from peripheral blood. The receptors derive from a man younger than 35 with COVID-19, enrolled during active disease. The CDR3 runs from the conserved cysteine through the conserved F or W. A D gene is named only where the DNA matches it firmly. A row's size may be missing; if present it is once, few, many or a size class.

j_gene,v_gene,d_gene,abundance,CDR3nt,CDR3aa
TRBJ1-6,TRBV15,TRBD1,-,TGTGCCACCAGCCGACAGGGCATGGTCTATAATTCACCCCTCCACTTT,CATSRQGMVYNSPLHF
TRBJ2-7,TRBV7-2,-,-,TGTGCCAGCAGCTTAGATACCAGATCCTACGAGCAGTACTTC,CASSLDTRSYEQYF
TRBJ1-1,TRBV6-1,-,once,TGTGCCAGCAGTGAAGCGCTCGGAGTCCGAACTGAAGCTTTCTTT,CASSEALGVRTEAFF
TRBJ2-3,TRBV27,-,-,TGTGCCAGCAGTTCTAGGCCCCGCACCGTTACAGATACGCAGTATTTT,CASSSRPRTVTDTQYF
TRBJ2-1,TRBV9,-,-,TGTGCCAGCAGCGTAGTGGGGGGTGGGAATGAGCAGTTCTTC,CASSVVGGGNEQFF
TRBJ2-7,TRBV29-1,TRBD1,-,TGCAGCGTTGGTTTCAAGGGACAGGGATCGGTCGAGCAGTACTTC,CSVGFKGQGSVEQYF
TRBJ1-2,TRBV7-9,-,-,TGTGCCAGCAGCTTAGAAGGAGGGGGGGGCTATGGCTACACCTTC,CASSLEGGGGYGYTF
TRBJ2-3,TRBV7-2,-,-,TGTGCCAGCAGCTTAGGTTACGGGAGCGACACCATGTATACGCAGTATTTT,CASSLGYGSDTMYTQYF
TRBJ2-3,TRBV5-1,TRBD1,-,TGCGCCAGCAGCTTGGGGGACAGGGTCACAGATACGCAGTATTTT,CASSLGDRVTDTQYF
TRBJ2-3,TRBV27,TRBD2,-,TGTGCCAGCAGTTTACTCTGGGCGGGAGGGCCAGCAGATACGCAGTATTTT,CASSLLWAGGPADTQYF
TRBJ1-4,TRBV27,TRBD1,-,TGTGCCAGCAGTTTCTCCGGGACAGCGGGTGAAAAACTGTTTTTT,CASSFSGTAGEKLFF
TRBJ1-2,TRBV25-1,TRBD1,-,TGTGCCAGCAGTGATCTGCGGGACAGGGCCGCCTATGGCTACACCTTC,CASSDLRDRAAYGYTF
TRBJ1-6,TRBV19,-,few,TGTGCCAGTAGTCCCCCCGGGCAGGGCGGTATGACCCTCCACTTT,CASSPPGQGGMTLHF
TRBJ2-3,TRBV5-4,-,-,TGTGCCAGCAGCTTTGGCAAACGCACAGATACGCAGTATTTT,CASSFGKRTDTQYF
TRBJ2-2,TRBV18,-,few,TGTGCCAGCTCACCTCCTAACACCGGGGAGCTGTTTTTT,CASSPPNTGELFF
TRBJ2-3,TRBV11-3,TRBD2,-,TGTGCCAGCAGCTATACTAGCGGTACGCAGTATTTT,CASSYTSGTQYF
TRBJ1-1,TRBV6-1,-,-,TGTGCCAGCAGTGAATCTCTAAACACTGAAGCTTTCTTT,CASSESLNTEAFF
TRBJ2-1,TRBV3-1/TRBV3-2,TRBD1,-,TGTGCCAGCAGTATAGAGACAGGGCTTCGGAATGAGCAGTTCTTC,CASSIETGLRNEQFF
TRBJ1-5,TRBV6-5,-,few,TGTGCCAGCATTAATCGGCCCCAGCATTTT,CASINRPQHF
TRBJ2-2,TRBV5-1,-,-,TGCGCCAGCAGGAAGGAGGATATCGGGGAGCTGTTTTTT,CASRKEDIGELFF
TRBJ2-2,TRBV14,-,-,TGTGCCAGCAGCCAAACAACAGGGGGGGCCAGCACCGGGGAGCTGTTTTTT,CASSQTTGGASTGELFF
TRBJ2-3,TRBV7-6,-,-,TGTGCCACAAGACAGTTTAGCGGTATCACAGATACGCAGTATTTT,CATRQFSGITDTQYF
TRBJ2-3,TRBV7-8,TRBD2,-,TGTGCCAGCAGCTTAGGACTACCAACTCTAGCGGGGGGACCCATACTCACAGATACGCAGTATTTT,CASSLGLPTLAGGPILTDTQYF